The next 32 T cell receptor beta chains were all read from a single sample in a study of T cell responses to AZD1222 COVID-19 vaccine. Here immunoSEQ multiplex PCR was the method, and the copy in TCRdb shows in-frame clones only, minus some. The sample records fewer than 120,000 clones, roughly 89% being singletons. The sequences come from peripheral blood, collected 28 days after the second AZD1222 dose. These receptors originate from an adult who received the AZD1222 COVID-19 vaccine.

The V call is TRBV10-3, the J call TRBJ2-4, with no clear D. The length of the CDR3 is 15 residues. Germline-derived CDR1 and CDR2 are ENHRY and SYGVKD. V shed 1 base and J shed 2 bases, with 9 bases lying between them. The DNA for the CDR3 is TGTGCCATCAGTGAGTTTGTGGCGCCCAAAAACATTCAGTACTTC. As protein: CAISEFVAPKNIQYF.

This chain joins TRBV28 and TRBJ1-1; 7 bases line up with TRBD1. The CDR3 is 14 amino acids. J lost 5 bases, V lost 5 bases, and 8 bases had no gene match. Germline CDR1 MDHEN, CDR2 SYDVKM. CDR3 sequence (DNA): TGTGCCAGCAGTAGGCCAGGGGGAAGGACTGAAGCTTTCTTT. Its translation: CASSRPGGRTEAFF.

The gene calls are TRBV3-1 (or the pseudogene TRBV3-2) and TRBJ1-2; 8 bases fit TRBD1. Germline CDR1 LGHDT, CDR2 YNNKEL (reference sequence). The CDR3 runs 16 residues. Trimming cost V 7 bases and J 0 bases; bases outside gene matches: 10. CDR3 bases: TGTGCCAGCAAACGACAGGGGCAGGGAACTAACTATGGCTACACCTTC. Amino acid sequence: CASKRQGQGTNYGYTF.

This chain joins TRBV5-1 and TRBJ1-4; D not resolved. V lost 4 bases and J 7 bases, leaving 14 bases between the germline ends. There are 14 residues in the CDR3. CDR1 is SGHRS, CDR2 YFSETQ, per germline. The CDR3: CASSPSREAEKLFF. The CDR3 DNA reads TGCGCCAGCAGCCCCAGCCGGGAGGCTGAAAAACTGTTTTTT.

The gene calls are TRBV21-1 and TRBJ1-2; the DNA was not used to check the table's D call, TRBD1. TRBV21-1 is an annotated pseudogene. The CDR3 is 15 amino acids. The CDR3: CASSAKTGDNYGYTF. As DNA, the CDR3 is TGTGCCAGCAGCGCAAAGACAGGGGACAACTATGGCTACACCTTC.

The J gene is TRBJ1-5, the V gene TRBV19; 10 bases align to TRBD1. Germline CDR1 and CDR2: LNHDA and SQIVND (reference sequence). The junction had 1 base not matched to a gene; V was cut back by 1 base and J by 4 bases. The CDR3 consists of 15 residues. CDR3 bases: TGTGCCAGTAGTATAGGGACAGGGGGTAATCAGCCCCAGCATTTT. Translating gives CASSIGTGGNQPQHF.

The chain carries TRBV19 and TRBJ1-3; D is undetermined. The CDR3 sequence is 14 residues long. In germline, CDR1 is LNHDA, CDR2 SQIVND (reference sequence). The CDR3 bases are TGTGCGTCTAAAAGTCGGGCGGCTGGAAACACCATATATTTT. Amino acids: CASKSRAAGNTIYF.

J is TRBJ2-2 and V is TRBV5-5; D ambiguous. The CDR3 totals 14 residues. V was shortened by 0 bases and J by 1 base, with 4 bases between the two germline ends. Germline CDR1 SGHKS, CDR2 YYEKEE (reference sequence). The CDR3 nucleotides read TGTGCCAGCAGCTTGGTCTTGAACACCGGGGAGCTGTTTTTT. The encoded protein is CASSLVLNTGELFF.

The rearrangement links TRBV3-1 (or the pseudogene TRBV3-2) to TRBJ2-7, with D perhaps matching TRBD1 or TRBD2 (5 bases each). This CDR3 is built from 13 residues. Trimming cost V 5 bases and J 3 bases, with 11 bases left between them. Germline V gene data show CDR1 as LGHDT and CDR2 as YNNKEL (reference sequence). In DNA form, the CDR3 reads TGTGCCAGCAGCGACTGGGGGTTCTACGAGCAGTACTTC. Translation: CASSDWGFYEQYF.

This clone was detected a few times. The chain links TRBV24-1 to TRBJ2-6; tentative D call: TRBD2 (6 bases). V shed 4 bases and J shed 1 base, with 7 bases lying between them. CDR1 and CDR2 (germline): KGHDR, SFDVKD. This CDR3 has 15 residues. Here the CDR3 DNA reads TGTGCCACCAGTGAGGGGAGGTCTGGGGCCAACGTCCTGACTTTC. Translated: CATSEGRSGANVLTF.

The CDR3 DNA reads TGTGCCAGTAGGTCGGACCGGTATAGCACAGATACGCAGTATTTT. Its translation is CASRSDRYSTDTQYF. This chain uses TRBV19 with TRBJ2-3; D gene uncertain. Trimming took 6 bases from V and 0 from J, leaving 13 bases between them. This CDR3 is 15 amino acids long. The V gene's germline CDR1 is LNHDA and CDR2 SQIVND (reference sequence).

V usage is TRBV3-1 (or the pseudogene TRBV3-2) and J usage is TRBJ2-5; perhaps D is TRBD1 or TRBD2 (5 bases each). Deletions cut 4 bases from V and 5 bases from J, with 17 bases between. Germline V gene data show CDR1 as LGHDT and CDR2 as YNNKEL (reference sequence). This CDR3 has 15 amino acids. The CDR3 nucleotides read TGTGCCAGCAGCCCCCGCGGGCCCTGGGGGGAGACCCAGTACTTC. It yields the protein CASSPRGPWGETQYF.

V gene TRBV30 combines with J gene TRBJ2-7; maybe TRBD1 (6 bases). V was trimmed by 3 bases and J by 1 base, leaving 7 bases between them. Germline V gives CDR1 GTSNPN, CDR2 SVGIG (reference sequence). The CDR3 has 12 amino acids. The CDR3 nucleotides read TGTGCCTGGAGACAGGGTTCCTACGAGCAGTACTTC. Translating it yields CAWRQGSYEQYF.

This clone was seen a single time. The chain employs TRBV27 and TRBJ2-7; D might be TRBD1 (5 bases). Germline assignment: CDR1 MNHEY and CDR2 SMNVEV (reference sequence). Trimming shortened V by 5 bases and J by 6 bases, and 14 bases separated the two germline ends. This CDR3 has 13 residues. In DNA form, the CDR3 reads TGTGCCAGCAGTCCTATTAGGGGTCCCGAGCAGTACTTC. This gives the protein CASSPIRGPEQYF.

J is TRBJ2-7 and V is TRBV5-4; 12 bases align to TRBD2. V trimming: 4 bases; J trimming: 3 bases; junction bases outside the gene matches: 2. Germline CDR1 reads SGHNT; CDR2 reads YYREEE (reference sequence). The length of the CDR3 is 14 residues. The DNA for the CDR3 is TGTGCCAGCAGCATGACTAGCGGGGGCTACGAGCAGTACTTC. Protein product: CASSMTSGGYEQYF.

The chain couples TRBV19 to TRBJ2-1; perhaps D is TRBD1 or TRBD2 (5 bases each). Germline CDR1 is LNHDA and CDR2 is SQIVND (reference sequence). This CDR3 has 16 residues. V lost 6 bases to trimming and J lost 0 bases, with 15 bases between them. The CDR3 region has the DNA TGTGCCAGTAGACTTGGGACGCTGAGCTCCTACAATGAGCAGTTCTTC. Protein: CASRLGTLSSYNEQFF.

The genes are TRBV5-1 and TRBJ2-2; TRBD2 matches 7 bases. The CDR3 covers 16 residues. Trimming removed 3 bases from V and 5 bases from J; junction bases left unmatched: 10. Per the germline V gene, CDR1 is SGHRS and CDR2 is YFSETQ. CDR3 loop: CASSWPGTNPTGELFF. The CDR3 DNA follows: TGCGCCAGCAGCTGGCCGGGGACTAACCCTACCGGGGAGCTGTTTTTT.

V gene TRBV7-9 combines with J gene TRBJ2-3; D unclear. Trimming stripped 4 bases from V and 2 bases from J, with 4 bases between. CDR3 length equals 12 residues. Per germline, CDR1 SEHNR and CDR2 FQNEAQ (reference sequence). CDR3 bases: TGTGCCAGCAGCTCCCCCACAGATACGCAGTATTTT. This gives the protein CASSSPTDTQYF.

The chain employs TRBV5-1 and TRBJ2-1; D possibly corresponds to TRBD1 (6 bases). Germline CDR1 SGHRS, CDR2 YFSETQ. This CDR3 spans 13 amino acids. The V gene lost 3 bases and the J gene lost 5 bases, with 9 bases spanning the gap. The CDR3 loop is CASSSGQNNEQFF. CDR3 DNA: TGCGCCAGCAGCTCCGGACAGAACAATGAGCAGTTCTTC.

The rearrangement links TRBV29-1 to TRBJ1-1; D unclear. The CDR3 extends over 13 amino acids. Trimming took 0 bases from V and 7 from J, leaving 12 bases between them. CDR1 SQVTM and CDR2 ANQGSEA come from the germline V gene. For the CDR3, the DNA is TGCAGCGTTGAAGACGAAGGACGGTATGAAGCTTTCTTT. This codes for CSVEDEGRYEAFF.

V is TRBV19 and J is TRBJ2-7, with 8 bases matching TRBD1. The CDR3 totals 16 residues. Germline CDR1 reads LNHDA; CDR2 reads SQIVND (reference sequence). V was clipped by 3 bases and J by 5 bases; unmatched bases: 12. The CDR3, as DNA: TGTGCCAGTAGTATTGTGAGGAGACAGGGGCTACACGAGCAGTACTTC. It is translated as CASSIVRRQGLHEQYF.

V gene TRBV7-9 combines with J gene TRBJ1-4; D uncertain. The CDR3 extends over 14 amino acids. V lost 5 bases to trimming and J lost 4 bases, with 11 bases between them. Germline CDR1 is SEHNR and CDR2 is FQNEAQ (reference sequence). The CDR3 loop reads CASSPGSYNEKLFF. The DNA of the CDR3 is TGTGCCAGCAGCCCGGGGAGCTATAATGAAAAACTGTTTTTT.

This clone came up once. This rearrangement joins TRBV4-3 to TRBJ1-1; possibly TRBD1 for D (5 bases). In germline, CDR1 is LGHNA, CDR2 YSLEER. Trimming removed 1 base at V and 0 bases at J, with 9 bases between. There are 15 residues in the CDR3. CDR3 sequence (DNA): TGCGCCAGCAGCCAAGTCGAGGGGATGAACACTGAAGCTTTCTTT. It codes for CASSQVEGMNTEAFF.

The rearrangement links TRBV5-1 to TRBJ2-7; D gene unclear. Per the germline V gene, CDR1 is SGHRS and CDR2 is YFSETQ. V lost 0 bases and J 5 bases, leaving 15 bases between the germline ends. This CDR3 contains 15 residues. In nucleotides, the CDR3 is TGCGCCAGCAGCTTGGTACACCCTGGGATGAACGAGCAGTACTTC. It yields the protein CASSLVHPGMNEQYF.

CDR3 DNA: TGTGCCAGCTCACCACCAGAGAGCGGCACTGAAGCTTTCTTT. Its protein product is CASSPPESGTEAFF. The chain carries TRBV18 and TRBJ1-1; no definite D call. CDR1 KGHSH and CDR2 LQKENI come from the germline V gene. Trimming took off 0 bases at V and 4 bases at J, with 9 bases between the two ends. CDR3 length: 14 residues. Full variable domain (rest looked up from reference TRBV18 and TRBJ1-1): NAGVMQNPRHLVRRRGQEARLRCSPMKGHSHVYWYRQLPEEGLKFMVYLQKENIIDESGMPKERFSAEFPKEGPSILRIQQVVRGDSAAYFCASSPPESGTEAFFGQGTRLTVV.

The J gene is TRBJ2-1, the V gene TRBV5-1, with D possibly called TRBD1 or TRBD2 (5 bases each). CDR3 size: 15 residues. V dropped 4 bases and J dropped 1 base, with 12 bases sitting between them. Germline V CDR1 and CDR2: SGHRS, YFSETQ. The CDR3 here is CASSPMRGSYNEQFF. The CDR3 DNA follows: TGCGCCAGCAGCCCCATGAGGGGATCCTACAATGAGCAGTTCTTC.

This clone was counted between two and nine times. The chain links TRBV29-1 to TRBJ1-4, with 7 bases identical to TRBD1. This CDR3 is built from 17 residues. With 4 bases clipped from V and 0 bases from J, the junction kept 11 bases outside the gene matches. Germline loops: CDR1 SQVTM, CDR2 ANQGSEA. The CDR3 DNA follows: TGCAGCGTTGCTCGGGCCAGGGGGGACGCAACTAATGAAAAACTGTTTTTT. Translation gives CSVARARGDATNEKLFF.

The J gene is TRBJ2-1, the V gene TRBV27, with a possible D match to TRBD1 (5 bases). The V end lost 8 bases, the J end lost 4 bases, and 18 bases lay between the germline ends. Germline CDR1 MNHEY, CDR2 SMNVEV (reference sequence). CDR3 size: 15 residues. In DNA, the CDR3 is TGTGCCAGCGGGAAGGGGTCCCCATTGTACAATGAGCAGTTCTTC. Translation gives CASGKGSPLYNEQFF.

In its sample, this clone was seen once. The chain uses TRBV7-2 and TRBJ1-5; perhaps TRBD1 as D (5 bases). Trimming left V 5 bases short and J 0 bases short, with 11 bases between. This CDR3 is built from 15 residues. Germline assignment: CDR1 SGHTA and CDR2 FQGNSA. The CDR3 spells CASSRDSHSNQPQHF. CDR3 in DNA: TGTGCCAGCAGCCGTGACAGTCATAGCAATCAGCCCCAGCATTTT.

This chain links TRBV5-1 with TRBJ2-7; 11 bases are a match to TRBD1. With V trimmed by 5 bases and J by 3 bases, 7 bases remained unmatched. The germline gives CDR1 SGHRS, CDR2 YFSETQ. The CDR3 contains 15 residues. The CDR3 coding sequence is TGCGCCAGCAGTGCCGGGACAGGGGGTTTCTACGAGCAGTACTTC. Translated: CASSAGTGGFYEQYF.

The chain recombines TRBV6-4 with TRBJ2-5; D gene unclear. Trimming removed 3 bases at V and 5 bases at J, with 16 bases between. Germline-derived CDR1 and CDR2 are MRHNA and SNTAGT. The CDR3 runs 15 residues. CDR3 amino acids: CASSDPDGGGETQYF. The CDR3 DNA reads TGTGCCAGCAGTGATCCGGATGGTGGTGGGGAGACCCAGTACTTC.

This rearrangement joins TRBV2 to TRBJ1-4; D gene uncertain. The V gene lost 4 bases and the J gene lost 8 bases, with 11 bases spanning the gap. CDR3 size: 13 residues. The germline gives CDR1 SNHLY, CDR2 FYNNEI. The CDR3 sequence: CASSARSQEKLFF. The DNA of the CDR3 is TGTGCCAGCAGTGCAAGGTCCCAAGAAAAACTGTTTTTT.